Below, 16 T cell receptor beta chains from the same sample are listed, as sequenced in a study of Ad26.COV2.S vaccination and SARS-CoV-2 variants. The treatment: some 19 received Ad26.COV2.S at low or high dose, single or two shots; a few received placebo; per-sample allocation not given. Sampling occurred on day 63 after the first vaccine or placebo injection. The protocol was immunoSEQ multiplex PCR, while the TCRdb copy is restricted to in-frame clones and leaves out a portion. The sample contains hundreds of thousands of clones, about nine tenths of which appear only once. The sequencing used peripheral blood, collected in a trial of Ad26.COV2.S vaccine versus placebo. The receptors were sampled from a person aged 18 to 59 who received the Ad26.COV2.S COVID-19 vaccine or a placebo.

The CDR3 spells CASSLRTGGLGTEAFF. The CDR3 DNA follows: TGTGCCAGCAGCCTTCGGACAGGGGGCCTGGGCACTGAAGCTTTCTTT. The chain combines TRBV5-5 with TRBJ1-1, with 11 bases that match TRBD1. CDR1 is SGHKS and CDR2 is YYEKEE in the germline V gene (reference sequence). There are 16 residues in the CDR3. Unmatched junction bases numbered 9, after V lost 4 bases and J lost 4 bases.

The chain has TRBV30 and TRBJ1-1; D ambiguous. Germline values: CDR1 GTSNPN, CDR2 SVGIG (reference sequence). The CDR3 consists of 11 residues. V was shortened by 2 bases and J by 10 bases, with 11 bases between the two germline ends. The CDR3 coding sequence is TGTGCCTGGAGTCCTGGGGTTGGAGCTTTCTTT. Its protein product is CAWSPGVGAFF.

The chain employs TRBV2 and TRBJ2-1; 9 nucleotides agree with TRBD1. V shed 3 bases and J 6 bases; nucleotides not matched to a gene: 3. The CDR3 contains 14 residues. Germline lookup yields CDR1 SNHLY and CDR2 FYNNEI. CDR3 residues: CASSEGQGFNEQFF. CDR3 sequence (DNA): TGTGCCAGCAGTGAGGGACAGGGCTTCAATGAGCAGTTCTTC.

The chain is built from TRBV5-1 and TRBJ1-1; 11 bases map to TRBD1. V was pared by 4 bases and J by 4 bases, with 6 bases of the junction left unmatched. The CDR3 has 15 amino acids. The germline V gene encodes CDR1 SGHRS and CDR2 YFSETQ. The CDR3 coding sequence is TGCGCCAGCAGCCTAGAGGGACAGGGGGGCACTGAAGCTTTCTTT. Protein sequence: CASSLEGQGGTEAFF.

The rearrangement uses TRBV5-1 and TRBJ2-5; 10 positions match TRBD2. Germline CDR1 reads SGHRS; CDR2 reads YFSETQ. With 1 base clipped from V and 4 bases from J, the junction kept 4 bases outside the gene matches. This CDR3 has 15 residues. DNA for the CDR3: TGCGCCAGCAGCTTGTCCTTAGCGGGAGGAGAGACCCAGTACTTC. Its protein product is CASSLSLAGGETQYF.

This rearrangement joins TRBV7-9 to TRBJ1-2; D is perhaps TRBD1 (5 bases). The CDR3 runs to 15 residues. Germline V gives CDR1 SEHNR, CDR2 FQNEAQ (reference sequence). The V end lost 1 base, the J end lost 2 bases, and 11 bases lay between the germline ends. CDR3: CASSLGQQQNYGYTF. CDR3 DNA: TGTGCCAGCAGCTTAGGACAGCAACAAAACTATGGCTACACCTTC.

The gene calls are TRBV25-1 and TRBJ2-5, with D possibly called TRBD1 or TRBD2 (5 bases each). The germline gives CDR1 MGHDK, CDR2 SYGVNS. The V end lost 2 bases, the J end lost 4 bases, and 17 bases lay between the germline ends. CDR3 length: 16 amino acids. CDR3 DNA sequence: TGTGCCAGCAGTGAAGGTGGGACCCCTAACCGAGAGACCCAGTACTTC. It specifies CASSEGGTPNRETQYF.

The V call is TRBV7-2, the J call TRBJ2-5; D may be TRBD1 (7 bases). In germline, CDR1 is SGHTA, CDR2 FQGNSA. The CDR3 totals 14 residues. The V gene lost 4 bases and the J gene lost 5 bases, with 14 bases spanning the gap. Here the CDR3 reads CASSWRGRRETQYF. The CDR3 DNA reads TGTGCCAGCAGCTGGAGGGGGCGCCGGGAGACCCAGTACTTC.

The chain recombines TRBV6-5 with TRBJ2-1; D is unclear. The germline V and J ends were trimmed by 6 bases and 0 bases, with 12 bases remaining between them. The CDR3 consists of 15 residues. CDR1 is MNHEY and CDR2 is SVGAGI in the germline V gene. CDR3 in amino acids: CASRAVQSSYNEQFF. The CDR3 nucleotides are TGTGCCAGCAGAGCCGTCCAGAGCTCCTACAATGAGCAGTTCTTC.

The gene calls are TRBV30 and TRBJ1-2; 10 bases match TRBD1. V dropped 5 bases and J dropped 4; count of bases not matched to a gene: 7. CDR3 length: 14 amino acids. Germline-derived CDR1 and CDR2 are GTSNPN and SVGIG (reference sequence). CDR3: CAWLPGTGVYGYTF. CDR3 bases: TGTGCCTGGCTCCCCGGGACAGGGGTCTATGGCTACACCTTC.

To note about this clone: Other DNA sequences in the sample encode the same CDR3. The rearrangement joins TRBV27 to TRBJ2-2; D is uncertain. The CDR3 extends over 13 amino acids. V shed 3 bases and J shed 1 base, with 3 bases lying between them. Germline loops: CDR1 MNHEY, CDR2 SMNVEV (reference sequence). CDR3 nucleotides: TGTGCCAGCAGTTTGATGAACACCGGGGAGCTGTTTTTT. It encodes CASSLMNTGELFF.

This clone was detected only once. V gene TRBV28 combines with J gene TRBJ2-6, with D perhaps TRBD2 (6 bases). The CDR3 is 18 amino acids. Looked up from germline, CDR1 is MDHEN and CDR2 is SYDVKM. V gave up 2 bases and J gave up 0 bases, with 14 bases separating them. The CDR3 DNA reads TGTGCCAGCAGTTTAGCTGGGAGGCGGATCTCTGGGGCCAACGTCCTGACTTTC. Protein product: CASSLAGRRISGANVLTF.

This rearrangement joins TRBV3-1 (or the pseudogene TRBV3-2) to TRBJ1-2; D gene uncertain. Between the trimmed V and J ends, which lost 3 bases and 7 bases, there was a span of 15 bases. Germline lookup yields CDR1 LGHDT and CDR2 YNNKEL (reference sequence). The CDR3 has 14 residues. The CDR3 loop is CASSHRSPPSGYTF. The CDR3 nucleotides are TGTGCCAGCAGCCACCGGTCCCCCCCTTCTGGCTACACCTTC.

The chain uses TRBV4-1 and TRBJ2-3; tentatively, D is TRBD2 (5 bases). Trimming took off 3 bases at V and 0 bases at J, with 7 bases between the two ends. In germline, CDR1 is MGHRA, CDR2 YSYEKL. This CDR3 contains 14 residues. In DNA, the CDR3 is TGCGCCAGCAGCCACAGCGGTAGCACAGATACGCAGTATTTT. This translates into CASSHSGSTDTQYF.

The rearrangement links TRBV24-1 to TRBJ1-2, with 10 bases that match TRBD1. Germline CDR1 is KGHDR and CDR2 is SFDVKD. CDR3 size: 14 residues. The V segment lost 2 bases and the J segment 7 bases; nucleotides outside the gene matches: 3. CDR3 DNA sequence: TGTGCCACCAGTGATTCCGGGACAGGGGTTGGCTACACCTTC. It translates to CATSDSGTGVGYTF.

The gene calls are TRBV21-1 and TRBJ1-3. TRBV21-1 is a pseudogene locus. The CDR3 consists of 14 residues. CDR3 in DNA: TGTGCCAGCAGCACCTTGGACGGAATAAACACCATATATTTT. Its translation is CASSTLDGINTIYF.